Following are 18 T cell receptor beta chains from one sample sequenced in a study of neurological immune-mediated disorders. Each CDR3 protein gets one entry after TCRdb re-called the 5' RACE reads with MiXCR. The sample holds around 30,000 distinct CDR3 sequences, more than 2% seen once. Source material: PBMCs. Receptors originate from a woman in her 50s with multiple sclerosis.

This clonotype has at least ten counts. The V gene is TRBV25-1, the J gene TRBJ2-7; possibly TRBD1 or TRBD2 for D (6 bases each). The CDR3 totals 13 residues. The germline V and J ends were trimmed by 2 bases and 6 bases, with 11 bases remaining between them. Germline CDR1 and CDR2: MGHDK and SYGVNS. CDR3 amino acids: CASSEVRGGEQYF. DNA of the CDR3: TGTGCCAGCAGTGAAGTCAGGGGAGGCGAGCAGTACTTC.

The sample holds many counts of this clonotype. The chain combines TRBV24-1 with TRBJ2-1; unclear D gene. The ends were cut back, 4 bases at V and 2 bases at J, with 14 bases in the middle. Germline CDR1 reads KGHDR; CDR2 reads SFDVKD. The CDR3 extends over 16 amino acids. CDR3 coding DNA: TGTGCCACCAGTGACACGGTCGGTGGCACCTACAATGAGCAGTTCTTC. This encodes CATSDTVGGTYNEQFF.

In its sample, this clonotype was seen many times. V usage is TRBV20-1 and J usage is TRBJ2-1, with D perhaps matching TRBD2 (5 bases). The CDR3 is 15 residues long. CDR1 is DFQATT and CDR2 is SNEGSKA in the germline V gene (reference sequence). Trimming pared 0 bases from V and 9 bases from J, leaving 18 bases between. CDR3 DNA: TGCAGTGCTAGAGAGGATGGCGGCCCTGCGGGTGAGCAGTTCTTC. Its translation is CSAREDGGPAGEQFF.

This clonotype was detected ten times or more. V is TRBV7-8 and J is TRBJ2-1, with 7 bases lining up with TRBD2. V dropped 5 bases and J dropped 8; count of bases not matched to a gene: 12. The CDR3 sequence is 15 residues long. From germline, CDR1 is SGHVS and CDR2 FQNEAQ. The CDR3 bases are TGTGCCAGCAGCCTCAGGCGGCTTGGGGGGGATGAGCAGTTCTTC. It codes for CASSLRRLGGDEQFF.

The chain recombines TRBV5-6 with TRBJ2-3; 7 nucleotides match TRBD1. This CDR3 is built from 14 residues. From germline, CDR1 is SGHDT and CDR2 YYEEEE. V lost 0 bases and J lost 8; bases outside the gene matches: 6. CDR3 in amino acids: CASSLEGGAGTQYF. The DNA for the CDR3 is TGTGCCAGCAGCTTGGAAGGGGGCGCAGGTACGCAGTATTTT.

This clonotype was counted ten times or more. The J gene is TRBJ2-5, the V gene TRBV19; 14 nucleotides align to TRBD2. There are 13 residues in the CDR3. J was trimmed by 9 bases and V by 6 bases; bases with no gene match: 3. In germline, CDR1 is LNHDA, CDR2 SQIVND (reference sequence). The CDR3 is CASRSGLAGAQYF. DNA of the CDR3: TGTGCCAGTAGGTCGGGACTAGCGGGAGCCCAGTACTTC.

The table lists this clonotype with many counts. V usage is TRBV20-1 and J usage is TRBJ1-5; the D gene is possibly TRBD1 (6 bases). Germline CDR1 DFQATT, CDR2 SNEGSKA (reference sequence). Trimming pared 5 bases from V and 0 bases from J, leaving 8 bases between. The CDR3 runs to 13 residues. The CDR3 here is CSAGGASNQPQHF. Written as DNA, the CDR3 is TGCAGTGCTGGGGGGGCTAGCAATCAGCCCCAGCATTTT.

This clonotype was counted at least ten times. This rearrangement joins TRBV12-3 or TRBV12-4 to TRBJ1-3, with 9 bases matching TRBD1. CDR3 length: 14 residues. V dropped 8 bases and J dropped 3; count of bases not matched to a gene: 5. The CDR3 is CASRGQGGGNTIYF. The CDR3 bases are TGTGCCAGCCGGGGACAGGGCGGTGGAAACACCATATATTTT.

This clonotype was seen more than once but under ten times. The rearrangement joins TRBV2 to TRBJ2-3; tentatively, D is TRBD2 (5 bases). Germline CDR1 is SNHLY and CDR2 is FYNNEI. V lost 3 bases and J 3 bases, leaving 10 bases between the germline ends. The CDR3 consists of 14 residues. This CDR3 reads CASSEVLETDTQYF. CDR3 coding DNA: TGTGCCAGCAGTGAGGTACTAGAAACAGATACGCAGTATTTT.

Many counts were recorded for this clonotype. V usage is TRBV7-9 and J usage is TRBJ2-1; D is unclear. The V end lost 10 bases, the J end lost 10 bases, and 11 bases lay between the germline ends. The germline V gene encodes CDR1 SEHNR and CDR2 FQNEAQ (reference sequence). This CDR3 is 10 amino acids long. CDR3 amino acids: CATPGLEQFF. DNA of the CDR3: TGTGCCACACCGGGTCTCGAGCAGTTCTTC. Supplemented by reference TRBV7-9 and TRBJ2-1, the full variable domain reads DTGVSQNPRHKITKRGQNVTFRCDPISEHNRLYWYRQTLGQGPEFLTYFQNEAQLEKSRLLSDRFSAERPKGSFSTLEIQRTEQGDSAMYLCATPGLEQFFGPGTRLTVL.

This clonotype was detected ten times or more. The rearrangement links TRBV7-8 to TRBJ1-2; D remains unclear. CDR3 length: 14 amino acids. CDR1 is SGHVS and CDR2 is FQNEAQ in the germline V gene. Trimming removed 5 bases at V and 1 base at J, with 11 bases between. Written as DNA, the CDR3 is TGTGCCAGCAGCCCGTCTGCAAATAACTATGGCTACACCTTC. Its translation: CASSPSANNYGYTF.

This clonotype has ten or more counts. The chain is built from TRBV20-1 and TRBJ2-7; D possibly corresponds to TRBD2 (6 bases). CDR1 and CDR2 (germline): DFQATT, SNEGSKA (reference sequence). V was clipped by 6 bases and J by 4 bases, with 13 bases between them. The CDR3 runs to 12 residues. The CDR3 region is CSAQTRRYEQYF. The CDR3 DNA is TGCAGTGCGCAGACTAGGCGGTACGAGCAGTACTTC.

At least ten counts were recorded for this clonotype. The rearrangement links TRBV20-1 to TRBJ2-7, with 11 bases lining up with TRBD2. The CDR3 has 15 amino acids. The junction had 14 bases not matched to a gene; V was cut back by 6 bases and J by 7 bases. Germline-derived CDR1 and CDR2 are DFQATT and SNEGSKA (reference sequence). CDR3 coding DNA: TGCAGTGCCCTACCACCGACTAGCGGGGTATGGGAGCAGTACTTC. Translation: CSALPPTSGVWEQYF.

This clonotype was observed at least ten times. The chain combines TRBV20-1 with TRBJ2-4; perhaps D is TRBD1 or TRBD2 (5 bases each). CDR3 length: 14 residues. V dropped 1 base and J dropped 0 bases, with 7 bases sitting between them. Germline V CDR1 and CDR2: DFQATT, SNEGSKA (reference sequence). The CDR3 region is CSARAGTAKNIQYF. The CDR3 nucleotides read TGCAGTGCTAGAGCCGGGACAGCCAAAAACATTCAGTACTTC.

This clonotype was picked up a small number of times. At one of its ends the junction is not consistent with the germline gene, which may arise from a read error. V usage is TRBV29-1 and J usage is TRBJ1-5, with 9 positions matching TRBD1. The CDR3 is 14 residues long. From germline, CDR1 is SQVTM and CDR2 ANQGSEA. CDR3: CSATTGGNNQPQNF. The CDR3 coding sequence is TGCAGCGCCACGACAGGGGGGAACAATCAGCCCCAGAATTTT.

This clonotype has at least ten counts. CDR3 in amino acids: CSVSWCSSYNEQFF. For the CDR3, the DNA is TGCAGCGTTTCGTGGTGTAGCTCCTACAATGAGCAGTTCTTC. The chain has TRBV29-1 and TRBJ2-1, with D unresolved. Germline V gene data show CDR1 as SQVTM and CDR2 as ANQGSEA. V was trimmed by 5 bases and J by 0 bases, leaving 11 bases between them. CDR3 size: 14 residues.

This clonotype was observed at least ten times. V gene TRBV2 combines with J gene TRBJ1-4, with D possibly TRBD1 on 6 matching bases. Trimming left V 0 bases short and J 12 bases short, with 11 bases between. The CDR3 is 13 residues long. CDR1 is SNHLY, CDR2 FYNNEI, per germline. The CDR3 spells CASSEARGGELFF. CDR3 in DNA: TGTGCCAGCAGTGAAGCGCGAGGGGGAGAACTGTTTTTT.

This clonotype was detected many times. The rearrangement links TRBV20-1 to TRBJ2-3, with 9 bases aligning to TRBD2. V lost 7 bases and J lost 1; bases outside the gene matches: 3. The CDR3 loop spans 13 amino acids. Germline CDR1 is DFQATT and CDR2 is SNEGSKA (reference sequence). CDR3 region: CSVAGGRTDTQYF. DNA for the CDR3: TGCAGTGTCGCGGGGGGGCGCACAGATACGCAGTATTTT.